This T cell receptor beta chain was profiled in a study of shared clonotypes between healthy human individuals. Study information: Each donor's CD8 memory used one plate, CD8 naive two, each CD4 subset three. The study's findings and limits: In general, naive subsets displayed greater estimated richness than memory subsets did.

The assay used deep level. Evenly divided among several immunoSEQ plates was the genomic DNA of each subset. The protocol was immunoSEQ multiplex PCR, while the TCRdb copy is restricted to in-frame clones and leaves out a portion. The sample includes 900,000 to 1,200,000 clones, roughly 74% of them seen just once. Germline V gives CDR1 SGHVS, CDR2 FNYEAQ. After removal of 1 base from V and 5 bases from J, the junction contained 5 bases not matched to a gene. This CDR3 has 14 amino acids. Comments on this clone: Its target is unknown.

The rearrangement joins TRBV7-6 to TRBJ2-7, with 7 bases that match TRBD2. The sequencing sample was made of memory CD4+ T cells from PBMCs. Sample subset: CD45RA-negative fraction. The TCR sequence derives from a man aged 18 to 35 in good health. Some clones in this sample may be carry-over from other donors' samples. CDR3 coding DNA: TGTGCCAGCAGCTTAGGGGGAGGGAACGACGAGCAGTACTTC. It codes for CASSLGGGNDEQYF.